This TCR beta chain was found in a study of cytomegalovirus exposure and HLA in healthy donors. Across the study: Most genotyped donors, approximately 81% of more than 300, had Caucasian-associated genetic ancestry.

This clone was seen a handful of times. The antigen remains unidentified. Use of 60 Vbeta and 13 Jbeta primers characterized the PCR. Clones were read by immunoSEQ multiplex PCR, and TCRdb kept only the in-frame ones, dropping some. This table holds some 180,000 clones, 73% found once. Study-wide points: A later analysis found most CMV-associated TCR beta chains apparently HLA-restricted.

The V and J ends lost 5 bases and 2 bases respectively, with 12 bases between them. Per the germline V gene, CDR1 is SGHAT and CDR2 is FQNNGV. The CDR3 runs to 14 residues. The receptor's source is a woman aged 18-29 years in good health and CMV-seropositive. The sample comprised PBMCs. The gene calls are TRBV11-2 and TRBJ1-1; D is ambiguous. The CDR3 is CASSMRIVNTEAFF. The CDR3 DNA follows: TGTGCCAGCAGCATGAGGATAGTCAACACTGAAGCTTTCTTT.